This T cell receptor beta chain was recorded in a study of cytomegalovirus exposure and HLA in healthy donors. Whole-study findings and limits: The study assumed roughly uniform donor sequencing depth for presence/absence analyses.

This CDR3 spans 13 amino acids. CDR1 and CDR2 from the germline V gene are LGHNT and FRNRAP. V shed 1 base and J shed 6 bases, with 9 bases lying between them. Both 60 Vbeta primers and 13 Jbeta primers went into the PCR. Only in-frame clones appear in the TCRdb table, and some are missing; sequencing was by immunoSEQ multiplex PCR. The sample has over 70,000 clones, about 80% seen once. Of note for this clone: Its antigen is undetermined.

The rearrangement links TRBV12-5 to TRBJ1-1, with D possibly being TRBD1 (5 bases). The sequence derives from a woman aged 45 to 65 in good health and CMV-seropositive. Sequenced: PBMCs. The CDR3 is CASGLGGSAEAFF. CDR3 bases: TGTGCTAGTGGTTTGGGGGGCTCGGCTGAAGCTTTCTTT. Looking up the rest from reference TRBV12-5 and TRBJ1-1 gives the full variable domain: DARVTQTPRHKVTEMGQEVTMRCQPILGHNTVFWYRQTMMQGLELLAYFRNRAPLDDSGMPKDRFSAEMPDATLATLKIQPSEPRDSAVYFCASGLGGSAEAFFGQGTRLTVV.